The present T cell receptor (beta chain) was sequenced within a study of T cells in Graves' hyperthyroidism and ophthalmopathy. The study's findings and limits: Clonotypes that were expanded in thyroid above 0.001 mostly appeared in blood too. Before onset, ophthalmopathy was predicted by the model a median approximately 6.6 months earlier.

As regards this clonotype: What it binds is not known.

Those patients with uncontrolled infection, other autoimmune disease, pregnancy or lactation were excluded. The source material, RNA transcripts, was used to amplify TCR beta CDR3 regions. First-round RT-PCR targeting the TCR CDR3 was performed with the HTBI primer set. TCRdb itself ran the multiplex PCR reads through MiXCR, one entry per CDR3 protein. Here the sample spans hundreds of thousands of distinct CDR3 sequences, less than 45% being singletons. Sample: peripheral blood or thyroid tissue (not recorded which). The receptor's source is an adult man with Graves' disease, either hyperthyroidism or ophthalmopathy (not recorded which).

The CDR3 coding sequence is TGTGCCAGCAGTGACTCTACCGGGGGGGCAAGCTATGGCTACACCTTC. Translated, it gives CASSDSTGGASYGYTF. The chain has TRBV6-4 and TRBJ1-2, with D possibly being TRBD1 (6 bases). V dropped 0 bases and J dropped 4 bases, with 15 bases sitting between them. Germline CDR1 is MRHNA and CDR2 is SNTAGT. The CDR3 runs to 16 residues.